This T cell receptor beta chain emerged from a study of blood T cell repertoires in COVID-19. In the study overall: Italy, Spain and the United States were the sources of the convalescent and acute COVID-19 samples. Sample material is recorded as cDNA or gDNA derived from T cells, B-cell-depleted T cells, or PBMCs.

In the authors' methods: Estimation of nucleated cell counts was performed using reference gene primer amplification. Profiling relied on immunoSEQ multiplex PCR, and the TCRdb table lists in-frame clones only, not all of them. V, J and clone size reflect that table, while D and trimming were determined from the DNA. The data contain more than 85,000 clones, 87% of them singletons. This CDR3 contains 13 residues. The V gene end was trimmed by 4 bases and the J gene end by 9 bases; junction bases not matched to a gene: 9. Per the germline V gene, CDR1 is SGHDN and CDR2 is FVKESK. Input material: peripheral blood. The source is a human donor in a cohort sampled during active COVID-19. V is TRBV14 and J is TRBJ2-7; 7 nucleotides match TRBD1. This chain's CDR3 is CASSPFDRVAQYF. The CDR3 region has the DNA TGTGCCAGCAGCCCCTTCGACAGGGTCGCGCAGTACTTC.